The T cell receptor beta chain described here comes from a study of cytomegalovirus exposure and HLA in healthy donors. Trimming left V 0 bases short and J 2 bases short, with 14 bases between. The length of the CDR3 is 16 residues. Germline CDR1 and CDR2: LGHNA and YNFKEQ. The donors (healthy individuals) were bone marrow donors. Study-level points and caveats: In a later analysis, TCR beta V- and J-gene trimming was associated with a missense DCLRE1C variant. A highly shared variant cluster was judged a likely technical artifact. Rarity marked most TCR sequences, yet some public TCRs occurred in many donors.

The PCR used 60 Vbeta and 13 Jbeta primers. TCRdb's copy holds only in-frame clones and misses some; the assay was immunoSEQ multiplex PCR. The table gives over 75,000 clones; the top ten clones make up 5.5% of it. Concerning this clone: The target antigen is unknown.

The sequenced sample consisted of PBMCs. This chain connects TRBV4-2 to TRBJ2-7; possibly TRBD2 for D (7 bases). The source of this sequence is a girl aged 10-17 years in good health and CMV-seropositive. The CDR3 coding sequence is TGTGCCAGCAGCCAAGAGGCGGGGGCCTTTGCCTACGAGCAGTACTTC. It codes for CASSQEAGAFAYEQYF.